Following are 2 T cell receptor beta chains from one sample sequenced in a study of T cells after yellow fever vaccination. TCRdb re-derived calls from the 5' RACE reads in MiXCR, one entry per CDR3 protein. The sample includes around 590,000 distinct CDR3 sequences, around an eighth of them seen just once. Source: PBMCs, taken on the day of the yellow fever booster vaccination. Receptors were obtained from a man aged 25-40 years who received the YFV17D yellow fever vaccine.

The rearrangement links TRBV5-1 to TRBJ2-4; 8 bases are a match to TRBD1. The length of the CDR3 is 14 residues. Germline trimming cut 3 bases from V and 9 bases from J; bases unmatched to any gene: 8. Germline assignment: CDR1 SGHRS and CDR2 YFSETQ. The CDR3 nucleotides are TGCGCCAGCAGCTCACAGGGGGAGACGGGCATTCAGTACTTC. It codes for CASSSQGETGIQYF.

Comments on this clonotype: Possible read error: a much larger clone is one base away. The genes are TRBV6-1 and TRBJ2-7; 14 nucleotides agree with TRBD2. This CDR3 is 14 amino acids long. Germline values: CDR1 MNHNS, CDR2 SASEGT. CDR3 residues: CATTSGLAGDEEYF. The CDR3 DNA is TGTGCCACCACCTCGGGACTAGCGGGAGACGAGGAGTACTTC.